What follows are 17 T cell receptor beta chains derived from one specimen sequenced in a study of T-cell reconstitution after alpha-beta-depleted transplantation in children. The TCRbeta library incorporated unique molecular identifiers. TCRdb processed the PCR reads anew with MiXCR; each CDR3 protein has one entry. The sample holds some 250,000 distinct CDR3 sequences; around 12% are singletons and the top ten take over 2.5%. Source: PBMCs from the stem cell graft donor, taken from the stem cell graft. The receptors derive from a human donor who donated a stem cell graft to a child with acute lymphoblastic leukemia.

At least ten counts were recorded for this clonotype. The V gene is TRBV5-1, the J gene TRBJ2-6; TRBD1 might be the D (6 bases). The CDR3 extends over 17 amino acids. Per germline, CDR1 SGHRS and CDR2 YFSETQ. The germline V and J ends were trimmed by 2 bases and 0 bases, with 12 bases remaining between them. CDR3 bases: TGCGCCAGCAGCTTTGAAGGGGGTGGCTCTGGGGCCAACGTCCTGACTTTC. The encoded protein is CASSFEGGGSGANVLTF.

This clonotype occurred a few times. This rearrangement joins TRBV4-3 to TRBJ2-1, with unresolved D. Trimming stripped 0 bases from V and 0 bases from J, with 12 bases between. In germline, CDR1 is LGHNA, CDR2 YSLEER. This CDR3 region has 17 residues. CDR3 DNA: TGCGCCAGCAGCCAAGAGGTACGGCGGTTCTCCTACAATGAGCAGTTCTTC. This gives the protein CASSQEVRRFSYNEQFF.

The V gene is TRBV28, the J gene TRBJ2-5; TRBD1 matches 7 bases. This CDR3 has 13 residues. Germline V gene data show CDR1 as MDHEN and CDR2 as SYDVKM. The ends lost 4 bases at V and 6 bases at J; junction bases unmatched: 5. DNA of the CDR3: TGTGCCAGCAGTTATCCGGGACAGAAGACCCAGTACTTC. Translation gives CASSYPGQKTQYF.

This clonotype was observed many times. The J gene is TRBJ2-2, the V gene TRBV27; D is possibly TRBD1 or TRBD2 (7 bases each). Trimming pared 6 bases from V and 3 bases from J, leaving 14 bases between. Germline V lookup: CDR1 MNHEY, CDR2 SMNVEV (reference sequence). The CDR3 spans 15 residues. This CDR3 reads CASSPGGGDTGELFF. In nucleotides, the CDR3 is TGTGCCAGCAGCCCAGGGGGGGGCGACACCGGGGAGCTGTTTTTT.

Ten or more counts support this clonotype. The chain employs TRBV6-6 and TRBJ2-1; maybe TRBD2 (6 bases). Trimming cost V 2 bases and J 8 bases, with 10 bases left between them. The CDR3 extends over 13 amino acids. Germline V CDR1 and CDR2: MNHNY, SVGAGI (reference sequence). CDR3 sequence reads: CASSYREVDEQFF. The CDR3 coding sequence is TGTGCCAGCAGTTACAGGGAGGTCGATGAGCAGTTCTTC.

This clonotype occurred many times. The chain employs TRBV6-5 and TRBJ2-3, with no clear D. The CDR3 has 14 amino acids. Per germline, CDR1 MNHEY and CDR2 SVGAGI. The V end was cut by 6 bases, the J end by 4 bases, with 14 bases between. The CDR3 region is CASSPAYRADTQYF. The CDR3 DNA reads TGTGCCAGCAGCCCCGCGTATAGGGCAGATACGCAGTATTTT.

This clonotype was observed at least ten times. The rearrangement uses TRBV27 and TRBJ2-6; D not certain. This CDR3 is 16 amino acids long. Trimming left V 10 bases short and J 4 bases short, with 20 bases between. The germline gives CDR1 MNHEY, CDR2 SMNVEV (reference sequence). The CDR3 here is CATSAAVYTGANVLTF. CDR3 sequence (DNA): TGTGCCACCAGCGCGGCCGTTTATACGGGGGCCAACGTCCTGACTTTC. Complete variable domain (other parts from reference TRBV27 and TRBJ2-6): EAQVTQNPRYLITVTGKKLTVTCSQNMNHEYMSWYRQDPGLGLRQIYYSMNVEVTDKGDVPEGYKVSRKEKRNFPLILESPSPNQTSLYFCATSAAVYTGANVLTFGAGSRLTVL.

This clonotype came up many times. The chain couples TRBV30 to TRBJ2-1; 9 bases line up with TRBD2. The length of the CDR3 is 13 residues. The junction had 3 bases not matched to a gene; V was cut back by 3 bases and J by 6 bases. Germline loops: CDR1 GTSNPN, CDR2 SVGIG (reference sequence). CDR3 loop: CAWRAGGGNEQFF. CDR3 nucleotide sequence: TGTGCCTGGAGAGCGGGAGGAGGCAATGAGCAGTTCTTC.

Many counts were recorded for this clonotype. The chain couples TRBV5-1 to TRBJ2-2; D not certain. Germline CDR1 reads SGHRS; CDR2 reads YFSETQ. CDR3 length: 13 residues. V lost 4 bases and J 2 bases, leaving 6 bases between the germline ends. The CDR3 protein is CASSHSNTGELFF. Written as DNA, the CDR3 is TGCGCCAGCAGCCATTCAAACACCGGGGAGCTGTTTTTT.

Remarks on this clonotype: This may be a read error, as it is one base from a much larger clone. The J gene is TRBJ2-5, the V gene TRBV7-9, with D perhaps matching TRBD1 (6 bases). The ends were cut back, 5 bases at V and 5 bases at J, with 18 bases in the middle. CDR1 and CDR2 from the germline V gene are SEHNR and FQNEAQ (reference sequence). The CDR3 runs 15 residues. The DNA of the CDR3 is TGTGCCAGCAGCCCGGCAGGGGTCGGAATGGAGACCCAGTACTTC. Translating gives CASSPAGVGMETQYF.

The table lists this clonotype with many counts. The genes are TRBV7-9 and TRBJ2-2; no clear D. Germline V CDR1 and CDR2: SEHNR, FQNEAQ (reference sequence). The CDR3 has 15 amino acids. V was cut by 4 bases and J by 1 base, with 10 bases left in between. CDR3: CASSSGVGNTGELFF. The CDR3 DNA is TGTGCCAGCAGCTCCGGTGTTGGGAACACCGGGGAGCTGTTTTTT.

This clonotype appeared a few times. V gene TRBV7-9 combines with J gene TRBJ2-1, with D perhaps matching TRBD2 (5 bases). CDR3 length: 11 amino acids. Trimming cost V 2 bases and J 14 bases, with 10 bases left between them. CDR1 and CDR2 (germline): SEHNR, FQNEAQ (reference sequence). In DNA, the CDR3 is TGTGCCAGCAGCTTACGGGATGTCGAGTTCTTC. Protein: CASSLRDVEFF.

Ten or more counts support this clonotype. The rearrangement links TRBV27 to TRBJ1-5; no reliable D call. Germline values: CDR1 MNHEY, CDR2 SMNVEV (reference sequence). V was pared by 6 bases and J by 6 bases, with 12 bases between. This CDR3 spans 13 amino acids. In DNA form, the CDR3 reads TGTGCCAGCAGCCAAGGCAGAAGTCAGCCCCAGCATTTT. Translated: CASSQGRSQPQHF.

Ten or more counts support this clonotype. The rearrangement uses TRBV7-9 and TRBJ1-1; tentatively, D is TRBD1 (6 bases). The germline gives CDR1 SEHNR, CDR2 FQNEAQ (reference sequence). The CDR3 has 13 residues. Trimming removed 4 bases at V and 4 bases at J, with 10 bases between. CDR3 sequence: CASSYGGGTEAFF. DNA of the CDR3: TGTGCCAGCAGCTACGGGGGCGGCACTGAAGCTTTCTTT.

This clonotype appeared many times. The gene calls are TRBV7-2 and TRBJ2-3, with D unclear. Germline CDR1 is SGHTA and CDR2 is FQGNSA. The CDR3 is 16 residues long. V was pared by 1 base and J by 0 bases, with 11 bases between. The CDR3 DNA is TGTGCCAGCAGCTTAGTTCCGGTCAGAAGCACAGATACGCAGTATTTT. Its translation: CASSLVPVRSTDTQYF.

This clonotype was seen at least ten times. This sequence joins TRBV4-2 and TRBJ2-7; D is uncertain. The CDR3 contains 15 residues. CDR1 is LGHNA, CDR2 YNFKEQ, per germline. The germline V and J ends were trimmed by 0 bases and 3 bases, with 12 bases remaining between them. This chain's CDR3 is CASSQEWRLNYEQYF. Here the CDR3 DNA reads TGTGCCAGCAGCCAAGAGTGGCGCCTCAACTACGAGCAGTACTTC.

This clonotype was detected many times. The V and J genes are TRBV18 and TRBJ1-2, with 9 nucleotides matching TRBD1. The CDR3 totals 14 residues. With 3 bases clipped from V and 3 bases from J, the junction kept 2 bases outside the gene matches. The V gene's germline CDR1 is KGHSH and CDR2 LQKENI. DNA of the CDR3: TGTGCCAGCTCACCGTGGGACAGGGACTATGGCTACACCTTC. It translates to CASSPWDRDYGYTF.